One and the same sample provided the 5 T cell receptor beta chains below, sequenced in a study of technical replicates of blood from a few donors. Sequencing was performed with immunoSEQ multiplex PCR; in TCRdb, only in-frame clones are kept and a portion is missing. Here the sample spans around 80,000 clones, approximately 91% being singletons. The sample consisted of T cells isolated from PBMCs. These receptors came from a human donor in good health.

The chain recombines TRBV15 with TRBJ1-1; a weak D match, TRBD1 (6 bases). V lost 8 bases to trimming and J lost 4 bases, with 14 bases between them. CDR1 is LNHNV and CDR2 is YYDKDF in the germline V gene (reference sequence). There are 13 residues in the CDR3. The CDR3 nucleotides read TGTGCCACCCGACAGGTAGAGGCCACTGAAGCTTTCTTT. The encoded protein is CATRQVEATEAFF.

V is TRBV6-5 and J is TRBJ2-3; D remains ambiguous. The V gene lost 0 bases and the J gene lost 4 bases, with 11 bases spanning the gap. The germline V gene has CDR1 MNHEY and CDR2 SVGAGI. This CDR3 is built from 15 residues. Written as DNA, the CDR3 is TGTGCCAGCAGTTACTCCCCCCTAGGAGCAGATACGCAGTATTTT. As protein: CASSYSPLGADTQYF.

V gene TRBV2 combines with J gene TRBJ2-5; D gene unclear. Per germline, CDR1 SNHLY and CDR2 FYNNEI. This CDR3 contains 12 residues. Trimming pared 8 bases from V and 1 base from J, leaving 8 bases between. CDR3 DNA sequence: TGTGCCAGCTTTGGAGTCCAAGAGACCCAGTACTTC. It encodes CASFGVQETQYF.

The chain recombines TRBV19 with TRBJ1-5; D may be TRBD1 (6 bases). The CDR3 has 18 residues. Deletions cut 6 bases from V and 0 bases from J, with 21 bases between. Germline V lookup: CDR1 LNHDA, CDR2 SQIVND (reference sequence). DNA for the CDR3: TGTGCCAGTAGCCATCCGGGACATCCGAAATATAGCAATCAGCCCCAGCATTTT. This sequence encodes CASSHPGHPKYSNQPQHF.

The rearrangement links TRBV6-4 to TRBJ1-4; maybe TRBD1 (6 bases). Germline-derived CDR1 and CDR2 are MRHNA and SNTAGT. There are 16 residues in the CDR3. Trimming stripped 1 base from V and 8 bases from J, with 17 bases between. The DNA of the CDR3 is TGTGCCAGCAGTGACTGGCCGGGACAATTCGACGAAAAACTGTTTTTT. Its translation: CASSDWPGQFDEKLFF.